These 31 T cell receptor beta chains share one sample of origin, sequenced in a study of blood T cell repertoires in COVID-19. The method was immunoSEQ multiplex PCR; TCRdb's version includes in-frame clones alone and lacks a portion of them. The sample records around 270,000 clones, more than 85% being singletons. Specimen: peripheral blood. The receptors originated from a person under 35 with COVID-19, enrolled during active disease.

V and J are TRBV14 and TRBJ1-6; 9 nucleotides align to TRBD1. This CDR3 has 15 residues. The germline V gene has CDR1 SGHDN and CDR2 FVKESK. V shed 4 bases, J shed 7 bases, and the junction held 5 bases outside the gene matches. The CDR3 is CASSPGTGLNSPLHF. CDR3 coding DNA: TGTGCCAGCAGCCCCGGGACAGGGTTGAATTCACCCCTCCACTTT.

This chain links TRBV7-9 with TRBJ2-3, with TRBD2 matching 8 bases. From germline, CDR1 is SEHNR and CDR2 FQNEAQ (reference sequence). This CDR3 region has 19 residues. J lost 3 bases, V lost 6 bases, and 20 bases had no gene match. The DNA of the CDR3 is TGTGCCAGCAGGCGAATAACGGGGACTAGTGGAAGGAGGACAGATACGCAGTATTTT. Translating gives CASRRITGTSGRRTDTQYF.

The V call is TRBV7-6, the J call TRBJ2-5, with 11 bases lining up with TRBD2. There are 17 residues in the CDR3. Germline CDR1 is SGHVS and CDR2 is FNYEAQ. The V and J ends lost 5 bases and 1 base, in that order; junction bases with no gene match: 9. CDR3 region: CASSPRLAGPSQETQYF. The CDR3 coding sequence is TGTGCCAGCAGCCCCCGACTAGCGGGGCCCTCCCAAGAGACCCAGTACTTC.

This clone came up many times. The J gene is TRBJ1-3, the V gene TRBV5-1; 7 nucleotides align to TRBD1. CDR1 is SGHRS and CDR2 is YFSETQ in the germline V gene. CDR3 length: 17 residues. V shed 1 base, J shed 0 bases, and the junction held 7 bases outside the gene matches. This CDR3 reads CASSLNMDRSSGNTIYF. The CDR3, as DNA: TGCGCCAGCAGCTTGAATATGGACAGGAGCTCTGGAAACACCATATATTTT.

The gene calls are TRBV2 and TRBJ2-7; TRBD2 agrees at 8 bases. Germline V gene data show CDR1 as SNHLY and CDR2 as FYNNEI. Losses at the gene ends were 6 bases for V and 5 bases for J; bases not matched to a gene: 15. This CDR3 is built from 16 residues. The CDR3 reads CASSPQVVAGFHEQYF. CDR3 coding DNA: TGTGCCAGCAGCCCCCAAGTGGTAGCGGGGTTCCACGAGCAGTACTTC.

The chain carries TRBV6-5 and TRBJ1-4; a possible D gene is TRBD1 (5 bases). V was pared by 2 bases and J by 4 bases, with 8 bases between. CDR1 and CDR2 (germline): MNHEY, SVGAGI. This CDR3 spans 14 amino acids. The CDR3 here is CASSYDSFNEKLFF. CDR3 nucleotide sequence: TGTGCCAGCAGTTACGACAGCTTTAATGAAAAACTGTTTTTT.

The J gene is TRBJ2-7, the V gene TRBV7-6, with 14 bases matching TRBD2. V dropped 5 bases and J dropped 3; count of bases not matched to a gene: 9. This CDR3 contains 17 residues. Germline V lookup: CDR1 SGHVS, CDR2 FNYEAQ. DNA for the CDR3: TGTGCCAGCAGCCGGGGACTAGCGGGAGCAAAAAGCTACGAGCAGTACTTC. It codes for CASSRGLAGAKSYEQYF.

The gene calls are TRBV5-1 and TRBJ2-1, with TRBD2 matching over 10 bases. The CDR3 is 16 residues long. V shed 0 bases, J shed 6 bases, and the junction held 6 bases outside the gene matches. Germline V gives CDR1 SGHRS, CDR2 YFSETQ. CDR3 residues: CASSLVGLAGANEQFF. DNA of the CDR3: TGCGCCAGCAGCTTGGTAGGCCTAGCGGGAGCCAATGAGCAGTTCTTC.

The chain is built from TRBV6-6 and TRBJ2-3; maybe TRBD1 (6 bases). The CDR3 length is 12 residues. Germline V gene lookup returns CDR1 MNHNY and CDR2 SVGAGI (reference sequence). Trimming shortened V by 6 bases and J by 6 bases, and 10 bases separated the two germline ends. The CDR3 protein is CASSQGRDTQYF. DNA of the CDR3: TGTGCCAGCAGCCAGGGGCGGGATACGCAGTATTTT.

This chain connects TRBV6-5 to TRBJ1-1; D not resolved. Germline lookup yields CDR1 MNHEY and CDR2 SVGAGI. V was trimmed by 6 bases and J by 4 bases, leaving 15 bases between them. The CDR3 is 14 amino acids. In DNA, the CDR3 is TGTGCCAGCAGGAAAGAGGGTTTTGGCACTGAAGCTTTCTTT. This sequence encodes CASRKEGFGTEAFF.

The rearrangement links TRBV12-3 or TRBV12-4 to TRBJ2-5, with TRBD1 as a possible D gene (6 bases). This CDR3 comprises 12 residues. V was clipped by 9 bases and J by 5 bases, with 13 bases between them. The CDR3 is CASAGEGETQYF. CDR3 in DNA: TGTGCCAGTGCAGGGGAAGGGGAGACCCAGTACTTC.

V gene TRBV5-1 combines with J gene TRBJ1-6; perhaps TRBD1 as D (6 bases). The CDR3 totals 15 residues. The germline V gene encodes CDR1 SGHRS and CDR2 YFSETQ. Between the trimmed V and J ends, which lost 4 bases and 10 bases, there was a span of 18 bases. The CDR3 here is CASSPQQGLGSPLHF. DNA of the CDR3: TGCGCCAGCAGCCCACAACAGGGATTGGGATCACCCCTCCACTTT.

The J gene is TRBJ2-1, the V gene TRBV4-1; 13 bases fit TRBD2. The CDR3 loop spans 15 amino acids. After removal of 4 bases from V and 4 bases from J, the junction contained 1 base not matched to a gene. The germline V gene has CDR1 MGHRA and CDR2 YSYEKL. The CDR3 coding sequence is TGCGCCAGCAGCCGGACTAGCGGGAGATACAATGAGCAGTTCTTC. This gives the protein CASSRTSGRYNEQFF.

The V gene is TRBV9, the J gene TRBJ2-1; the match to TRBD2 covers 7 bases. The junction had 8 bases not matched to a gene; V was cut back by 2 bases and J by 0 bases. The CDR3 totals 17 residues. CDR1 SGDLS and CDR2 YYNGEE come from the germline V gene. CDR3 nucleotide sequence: TGTGCCAGCAGCGTGGGGGGGACTCAAAGCTCCTACAATGAGCAGTTCTTC. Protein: CASSVGGTQSSYNEQFF. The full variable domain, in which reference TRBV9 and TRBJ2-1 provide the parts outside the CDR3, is DSGVTQTPKHLITATGQRVTLRCSPRSGDLSVYWYQQSLDQGLQFLIQYYNGEERAKGNILERFSAQQFPDLHSELNLSSLELGDSALYFCASSVGGTQSSYNEQFFGPGTRLTVL.

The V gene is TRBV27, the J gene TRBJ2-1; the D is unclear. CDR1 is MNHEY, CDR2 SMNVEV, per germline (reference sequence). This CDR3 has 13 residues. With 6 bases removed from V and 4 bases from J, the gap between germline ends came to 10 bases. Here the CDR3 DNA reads TGTGCCAGCAGCCGCACAGATTACAATGAGCAGTTCTTC. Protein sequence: CASSRTDYNEQFF.

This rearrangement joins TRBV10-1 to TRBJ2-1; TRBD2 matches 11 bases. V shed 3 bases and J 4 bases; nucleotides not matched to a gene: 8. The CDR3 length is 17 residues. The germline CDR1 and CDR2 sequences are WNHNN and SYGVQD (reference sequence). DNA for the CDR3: TGCGCCAGCAGTGATAGGTCTAGCGGGAGGCTTTACAATGAGCAGTTCTTC. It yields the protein CASSDRSSGRLYNEQFF.

The CDR3 bases are TGTGCCAGCAGTTTACCGGGATTCTATGGCTACACCTTC. Its translation is CASSLPGFYGYTF. V and J are TRBV28 and TRBJ1-2; D gene unclear. In germline, CDR1 is MDHEN, CDR2 SYDVKM. The CDR3 totals 13 residues. V was trimmed by 2 bases and J by 4 bases, leaving 8 bases between them.

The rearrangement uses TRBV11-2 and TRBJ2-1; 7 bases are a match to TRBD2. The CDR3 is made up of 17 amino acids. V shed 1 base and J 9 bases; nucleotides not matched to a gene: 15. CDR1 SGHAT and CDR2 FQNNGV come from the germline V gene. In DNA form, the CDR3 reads TGTGCCAGCAGCTTAGGTCGCGGACTAGATTACCGAGGTGAGCAGTTCTTC. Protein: CASSLGRGLDYRGEQFF.

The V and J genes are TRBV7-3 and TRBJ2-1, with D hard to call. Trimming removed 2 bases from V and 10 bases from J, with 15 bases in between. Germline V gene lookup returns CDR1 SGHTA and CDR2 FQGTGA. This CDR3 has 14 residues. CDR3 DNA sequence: TGTGCCAGCAGCTTAGAGGTTCCCCCGCGGGAGCAGTTCTTC. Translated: CASSLEVPPREQFF.

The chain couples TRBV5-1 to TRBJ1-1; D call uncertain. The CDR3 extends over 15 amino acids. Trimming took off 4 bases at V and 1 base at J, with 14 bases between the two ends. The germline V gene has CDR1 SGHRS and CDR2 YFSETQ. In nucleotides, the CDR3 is TGCGCCAGCAGCGCAACCAGGTTCTCGAACACTGAAGCTTTCTTT. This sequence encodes CASSATRFSNTEAFF.

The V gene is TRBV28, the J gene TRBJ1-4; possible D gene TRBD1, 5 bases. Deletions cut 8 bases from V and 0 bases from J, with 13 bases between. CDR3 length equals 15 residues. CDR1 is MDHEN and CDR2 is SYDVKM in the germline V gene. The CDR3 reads CASLPGGATNEKLFF. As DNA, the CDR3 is TGTGCCAGCCTCCCTGGAGGGGCAACTAATGAAAAACTGTTTTTT.

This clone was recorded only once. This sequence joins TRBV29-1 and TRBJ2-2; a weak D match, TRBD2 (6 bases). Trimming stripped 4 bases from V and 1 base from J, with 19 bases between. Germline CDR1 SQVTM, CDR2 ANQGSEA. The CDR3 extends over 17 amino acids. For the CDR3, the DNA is TGCAGCGTTGGAACTTTGCGGGGACTTCAGAACACCGGGGAGCTGTTTTTT. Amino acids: CSVGTLRGLQNTGELFF.

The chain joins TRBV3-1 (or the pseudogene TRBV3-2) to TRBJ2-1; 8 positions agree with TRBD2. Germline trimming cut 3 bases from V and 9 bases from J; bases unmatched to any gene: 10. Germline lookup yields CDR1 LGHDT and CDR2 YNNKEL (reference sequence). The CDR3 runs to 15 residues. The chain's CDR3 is CASSQRLAWRGEQFF. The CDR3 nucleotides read TGTGCCAGCAGCCAGAGACTAGCGTGGCGGGGTGAGCAGTTCTTC.

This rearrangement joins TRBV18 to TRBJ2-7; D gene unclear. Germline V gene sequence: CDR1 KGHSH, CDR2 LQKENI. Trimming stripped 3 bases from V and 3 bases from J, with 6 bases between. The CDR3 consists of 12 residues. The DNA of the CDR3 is TGTGCCAGCTCACCGGCCTTCTACGAGCAGTACTTC. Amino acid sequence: CASSPAFYEQYF.

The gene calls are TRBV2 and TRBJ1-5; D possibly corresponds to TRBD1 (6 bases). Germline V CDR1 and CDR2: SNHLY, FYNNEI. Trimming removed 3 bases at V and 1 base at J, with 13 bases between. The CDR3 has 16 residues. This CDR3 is CASSESVTGSNQPQHF. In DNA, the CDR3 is TGTGCCAGCAGTGAGTCCGTGACAGGAAGCAATCAGCCCCAGCATTTT.

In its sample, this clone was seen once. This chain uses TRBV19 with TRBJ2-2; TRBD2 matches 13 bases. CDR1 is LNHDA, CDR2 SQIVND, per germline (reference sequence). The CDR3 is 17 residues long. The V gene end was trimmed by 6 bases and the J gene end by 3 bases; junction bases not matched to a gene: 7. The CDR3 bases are TGTGCCAGTAGCTGGACTAGCGGGAGCGCGGACACCGGGGAGCTGTTTTTT. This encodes CASSWTSGSADTGELFF.

CDR3 residues: CAILRFWPGQGTYEQYF. The CDR3 DNA is TGTGCCATTCTACGTTTCTGGCCGGGACAGGGTACCTACGAGCAGTACTTC. This sequence joins TRBV10-3 and TRBJ2-7; TRBD1 matches 9 bases. The CDR3 consists of 17 residues. Germline V gene lookup returns CDR1 ENHRY and CDR2 SYGVKD. V shed 9 bases, J shed 2 bases, and the junction held 17 bases outside the gene matches.

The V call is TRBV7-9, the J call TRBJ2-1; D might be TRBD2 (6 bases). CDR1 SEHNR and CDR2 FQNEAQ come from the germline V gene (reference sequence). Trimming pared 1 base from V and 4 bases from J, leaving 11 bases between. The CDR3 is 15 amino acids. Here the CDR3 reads CASSLVAEGYNEQFF. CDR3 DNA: TGTGCCAGCAGCTTAGTAGCGGAAGGTTACAATGAGCAGTTCTTC.

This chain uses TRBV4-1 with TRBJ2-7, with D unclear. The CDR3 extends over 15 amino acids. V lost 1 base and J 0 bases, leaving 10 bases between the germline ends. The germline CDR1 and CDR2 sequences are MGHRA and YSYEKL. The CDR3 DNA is TGCGCCAGCAGCCAAGTTCGAAAACTCTCCTACGAGCAGTACTTC. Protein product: CASSQVRKLSYEQYF.

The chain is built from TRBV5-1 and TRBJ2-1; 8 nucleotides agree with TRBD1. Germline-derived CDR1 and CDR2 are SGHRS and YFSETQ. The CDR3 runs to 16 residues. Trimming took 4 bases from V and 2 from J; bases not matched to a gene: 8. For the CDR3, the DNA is TGCGCCAGCAGCCGATACAGGGGGATACCCTACAATGAGCAGTTCTTC. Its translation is CASSRYRGIPYNEQFF.

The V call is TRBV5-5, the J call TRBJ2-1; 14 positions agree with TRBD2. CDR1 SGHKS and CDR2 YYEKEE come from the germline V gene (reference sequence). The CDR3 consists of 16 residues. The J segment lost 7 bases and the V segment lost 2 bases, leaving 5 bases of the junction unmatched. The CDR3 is CASSLLGLAGENEQFF. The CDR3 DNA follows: TGTGCCAGCAGCTTACTGGGACTAGCGGGAGAGAATGAGCAGTTCTTC.